Sequencing of this T cell receptor (beta chain) was carried out in a study of graft-versus-host responses after intestinal transplantation. Study-level information: Anti-thymocyte globulin was used for induction in all recipients, who then took tacrolimus and steroids for roughly 3 years.

The repertoire was sequenced with immunoSEQ multiplex PCR; TCRdb's copy has only in-frame clones and lacks some. The sample lists about 6,800 clones; 20% to 30% were seen once. Germline CDR1 is SNHLY and CDR2 is FYNNEI. This CDR3 has 14 amino acids. V gave up 3 bases and J gave up 4 bases; unmatched junction bases: 2. The study's findings and limits: Marrow from the recipient contained GvH clones, some of which had appeared first in ileum or blood.

This TCR derives from a human patient who received an intestinal transplant. This specimen was alloreactive CD4+ T cells from a mixed lymphocyte reaction culture, taken before intestinal transplant. Stated subset: CFSE-low proliferating T cells sorted from roughly six-day pre-transplant mixed lymphocyte reaction (GvH or HvG direction). V gene TRBV2 combines with J gene TRBJ2-2; 7 nucleotides align to TRBD2. The CDR3: CASSEGGITGELFF. The CDR3 DNA sequence: TGTGCCAGCAGTGAGGGAGGGATCACCGGGGAGCTGTTTTTT.